This TCR beta chain was sequenced in a study of PD-1 blockade in classical Hodgkin lymphoma (dated by TCRdb to the early 2020s). Study-level background: Nivolumab dosing was 3 mg/kg intravenously every 2 weeks, continuing until either disease progression or unacceptable toxicity. The study used CyTOF and TCR beta sequencing to define a peripheral blood immune signature of response to PD-1 blockade in classical Hodgkin lymphoma.

This clone was seen once. Its antigen remains undetermined. No qualities accompany the bases; no much larger clone lies one base away. The Qiagen DNeasy kit was used to extract genomic DNA from unsorted PBMCs and from the negatively selected CD4+ and CD8+ fractions. Amplification of TCR beta CDR3 regions was done by immunoSEQ multiplex PCR with primers that anneal to V and J segments. A synthetic immune receptor repertoire was used to minimize amplification bias, and any remaining bias was removed computationally after sequencing. The published analysis was carried out like this. Repertoire diversity was quantified as the Shannon entropy index using custom Python scripts. Unsorted, CD4+ and CD8+ repertoires were analyzed separately, except for combined analyses in which CD4+ and CD8+ sequences were merged in silico. Clonal expansion was defined as at least a 2-fold frequency increase after treatment relative to C1D1, with a pseudocount of 0.5 for undetected baseline clones. Singleton clones were defined as clones with 0 or 1 copy at C1D1, and non-singleton clones were defined as clones with 2 or more copies. Clones expanded in unsorted samples were labelled as CD4+, CD8+ or unknown by matching protein sequences in sorted samples from the same patient. Wilcoxon tests on paired samples were used to test changes in diversity from C1D1 to C4D1. TCRdb carries this immuneACCESS record with in-frame sequences only. Its versions omit some clonotypes, under half of them owing to an unresolved V gene in the studies checked, with the rest unexplained. The V and J calls and clone size were taken over from that table, and D and trimming were inferred from the DNA. The sample includes over 25,000 clones, with around 72% observed a single time. Together, the top ten hold around 4% of the sample.

Interpreted using the paper, the time point label stands for: cycle 4 day 1 (C4D1), after 6 weeks of nivolumab. All trial patients had relapsed after autologous stem cell transplantation, with cohorts A, B and C differing in prior brentuximab vedotin exposure. The trial cohort was composed of under 70 patients with relapsed/refractory classical Hodgkin lymphoma, for whom complete response, partial response or progressive disease was recorded as best overall response. In the multi-cohort phase II CheckMate 205 trial, trial patients received single-agent nivolumab. An independent review committee assessed best overall response by applying the 2007 International Working Group response criteria. Trial PBMCs were collected just before the start of nivolumab (C1D1) and during therapy at cycle 2 day 1 and cycle 4 day 1. After peripheral blood was drawn into 8 mL Vacutainer Cell Preparation Tubes, PBMCs were isolated by centrifugation and then cryopreserved.

Study-level results and caveats: A significant rise by C4D1 was seen in CD4+ but not CD8+ TCR diversity (p=0.0027 vs p=0.16), with the rise being most apparent in complete responders (p=0.02). Baseline TCR diversity was reported to be lower in newly diagnosed patients than in healthy donors and to be lower still in relapsed/refractory patients. Among trial patients, those achieving complete response had baseline diversity similar to that of newly diagnosed patients, while diversity was significantly lower in partial responders and progressors. The study was restricted to a single clinical trial cohort, and the causes of repertoire differences, possibly disease activity or prior therapy, were left undefined. Lower diversity was observed in patients in whom nivolumab was started less than 1 year after ASCT, and these patients were excluded from later analyses so that confounding by immune reconstitution would be avoided.

Sample: peripheral blood mononuclear cells (PBMCs), taken before the fourth cycle of nivolumab. The origin of this receptor is a human donor with classical Hodgkin lymphoma.

For the CDR3, the sequence is CASSYSPQGQYYGYTF. At the DNA level, the sequence is TGTGCCAGCAGTTACTCGCCCCAGGGCCAGTACTATGGCTACACCTTC. The chain is assembled from TRBV6-5 and TRBJ1-2; D gene: possibly TRBD1, on 5 matching bases. CDR1 and CDR2 are drawn from the germline V gene: MNHEY, SVGAGI. Relative to germline, V is 0 bases shorter and J is 3 bases shorter, with 14 bases between their ends. The CDR3 starts with the cysteine, ends with the phenylalanine, and has 16 residues. The only DNA kept is the CDR3, 48 bases in frame from the first base.